These 18 T cell receptor beta chains were all obtained from the same sample, sequenced in a study of T cell repertoires in cytomegalovirus infection. TCRdb processed the reads anew with MiXCR; each CDR3 protein has one entry. The sample includes about 480,000 distinct CDR3 sequences, 33% seen only once; the top ten take roughly a sixth. These receptors have no identified antigens. Sequences were derived from cultured PBMCs, sampled from culture after CMV antigen stimulation. The receptors were sampled from a human donor in good health (CMV status not recorded). Some clones in this sample may be carry-over from other donors' samples.

The chain couples TRBV4-1 to TRBJ2-4; maybe TRBD2 (5 bases). The CDR3 sequence is 17 residues long. Germline lookup yields CDR1 MGHRA and CDR2 YSYEKL. The V end was cut by 0 bases, the J end by 0 bases, with 12 bases between. As DNA, the CDR3 is TGCGCCAGCAGCCAAGAGTACGGAGGTTTAGCCAAAAACATTCAGTACTTC. It is translated as CASSQEYGGLAKNIQYF.

In regard to this clonotype: A read error is possible here, since a much larger clone lies one base away. The chain links TRBV7-2 to TRBJ1-3, with 10 bases matching TRBD1. With 1 base clipped from V and 7 bases from J, the junction kept 7 bases outside the gene matches. CDR1 and CDR2 (germline): SGHTA, FQGNSA. CDR3 length: 16 residues. CDR3 sequence reads: CASSLVGTGVSNTIYF. The CDR3 region has the DNA TGTGCCAGCAGCTTAGTCGGGACAGGGGTCAGCAACACCATATATTTT.

The chain recombines TRBV18 with TRBJ2-2, with D perhaps TRBD1 (5 bases). Germline lookup yields CDR1 KGHSH and CDR2 LQKENI. V lost 8 bases and J lost 5, with 9 bases in between. The CDR3 totals 12 residues. This CDR3 reads CASQRGTGELFF. In DNA form, the CDR3 reads TGTGCCAGCCAAAGGGGAACCGGGGAGCTGTTTTTT.

This clonotype was counted between two and nine times. The chain joins TRBV4-1 to TRBJ1-6; D is unresolved. This CDR3 comprises 15 residues. The V end was cut by 4 bases, the J end by 1 base, with 8 bases between. Germline values: CDR1 MGHRA, CDR2 YSYEKL. The DNA for the CDR3 is TGCGCCAGCAGCCCCACGGCGTCCTATAATTCACCCCTCCACTTT. Translated, it gives CASSPTASYNSPLHF.

The rearrangement links TRBV19 to TRBJ1-2; 7 positions agree with TRBD1. CDR1 LNHDA and CDR2 SQIVND come from the germline V gene (reference sequence). The V segment lost 1 base and the J segment 4 bases; nucleotides outside the gene matches: 9. The CDR3 covers 16 residues. This CDR3 is CASSIVGTAYSYGYTF. The CDR3 region has the DNA TGTGCCAGTAGTATAGTGGGGACAGCCTACTCCTATGGCTACACCTTC.

The chain combines TRBV6-2 or TRBV6-3 with TRBJ2-1, with TRBD2 matching over 14 bases. After removal of 5 bases from V and 0 bases from J, the junction contained 12 bases not matched to a gene. The germline CDR1 and CDR2 sequences are MNHEY and SVGEGT. The CDR3 extends over 20 amino acids. The CDR3: CASSPKPYGTSGSSYNEQFF. CDR3 in DNA: TGTGCCAGCAGTCCAAAGCCCTATGGGACTAGCGGGAGCTCCTACAATGAGCAGTTCTTC.

The rearrangement links TRBV28 to TRBJ2-1; 13 positions match TRBD2. The trim removed 8 bases at V and 0 bases at J, leaving 4 bases unmatched. Germline-derived CDR1 and CDR2 are MDHEN and SYDVKM. The CDR3 runs 16 residues. CDR3 amino acids: CASRTSGSISYNEQFF. As DNA, the CDR3 is TGTGCCAGCCGGACTAGCGGGAGTATCTCCTACAATGAGCAGTTCTTC.

This chain links TRBV7-2 with TRBJ1-1, with D maybe TRBD1 (6 bases). Between the trimmed V and J ends, which lost 4 bases and 7 bases, there was a span of 13 bases. This CDR3 is 13 amino acids long. Germline V gene lookup returns CDR1 SGHTA and CDR2 FQGNSA. CDR3 sequence (DNA): TGTGCCAGCAGCTCGGTAGGGGGAAATGAAGCTTTCTTT. This gives the protein CASSSVGGNEAFF. The full variable domain, rest sourced from reference TRBV7-2 and TRBJ1-1, is GAGVSQSPSNKVTEKGKDVELRCDPISGHTALYWYRQSLGQGLEFLIYFQGNSAPDKSGLPSDRFSAERTGGSVSTLTIQRTQQEDSAVYLCASSSVGGNEAFFGQGTRLTVV.

This clonotype appeared a few times. V gene TRBV11-3 combines with J gene TRBJ1-6; D gene ambiguous. Trimming took 2 bases from V and 10 from J, leaving 9 bases between them. The CDR3 runs to 13 residues. Germline loops: CDR1 SGHNT, CDR2 YENEEA. Written as DNA, the CDR3 is TGTGCCAGCAGCTTACACAGCTTCTCACCCCTCCACTTT. It encodes CASSLHSFSPLHF.

V gene TRBV4-1 combines with J gene TRBJ2-1; 9 positions match TRBD1. This CDR3 has 15 residues. Germline V gene lookup returns CDR1 MGHRA and CDR2 YSYEKL. Trimming removed 1 base from V and 5 bases from J; junction bases left unmatched: 3. The DNA for the CDR3 is TGCGCCAGCAGCCAAGCCCGGGACAGGGACAATGAGCAGTTCTTC. Encoded protein: CASSQARDRDNEQFF.

This clonotype was counted a few times. This sequence joins TRBV7-9 and TRBJ1-6, with 7 bases that match TRBD1. Per germline, CDR1 SEHNR and CDR2 FQNEAQ (reference sequence). CDR3 length equals 14 residues. V shed 5 bases and J 3 bases; nucleotides not matched to a gene: 1. The CDR3 protein is CASSGDSYNSPLHF. In DNA, the CDR3 is TGTGCCAGCAGCGGGGACAGCTATAATTCACCCCTCCACTTT.

This clonotype was observed a handful of times. Here the CDR3 reads CASSYGPTLGNTEAFF. For the CDR3, the DNA is TGTGCCAGCAGCTACGGACCTACCTTGGGGAACACTGAAGCTTTCTTT. The chain has TRBV7-2 and TRBJ1-1; no clear D gene. Trimming cost V 4 bases and J 1 base, with 16 bases left between them. Germline V gives CDR1 SGHTA, CDR2 FQGNSA. The CDR3 runs 16 residues.

V and J are TRBV20-1 and TRBJ2-3; 9 bases agree with TRBD2. V dropped 5 bases and J dropped 2; count of bases not matched to a gene: 5. CDR3 length: 14 residues. Germline loops: CDR1 DFQATT, CDR2 SNEGSKA (reference sequence). This CDR3 is CSASSGILTDTQYF. CDR3 nucleotide sequence: TGCAGTGCTTCTAGCGGGATACTCACAGATACGCAGTATTTT.

The J gene is TRBJ1-6, the V gene TRBV7-6; D perhaps matches TRBD1 (5 bases). The V and J ends lost 0 bases and 9 bases respectively, with 9 bases between them. Germline V lookup: CDR1 SGHVS, CDR2 FNYEAQ. The CDR3 runs 14 residues. For the CDR3, the DNA is TGTGCCAGCAGCTTAGCTGGGGGAGTTTCACCCCTCCACTTT. Amino acid sequence: CASSLAGGVSPLHF.

CDR3 sequence reads: CASSLVGGARSSGNTIYF. DNA for the CDR3: TGTGCCAGCAGCTTAGTTGGGGGAGCCAGAAGCTCTGGAAACACCATATATTTT. The V call is TRBV11-2, the J call TRBJ1-3, with D possibly matching TRBD1 (5 bases). The CDR3 has 18 residues. The germline CDR1 and CDR2 sequences are SGHAT and FQNNGV. V was pared by 1 base and J by 0 bases, with 16 bases between.

The chain carries TRBV12-3 or TRBV12-4 and TRBJ2-5; 7 bases align to TRBD1. There are 13 residues in the CDR3. V shed 7 bases and J 5 bases; nucleotides not matched to a gene: 7. This CDR3 is CASTLQGSETQYF. CDR3 nucleotides: TGTGCCAGCACCCTACAGGGGTCGGAGACCCAGTACTTC.

The rearrangement uses TRBV7-2 and TRBJ1-5; 7 nucleotides match TRBD1. Germline V lookup: CDR1 SGHTA, CDR2 FQGNSA. This CDR3 has 16 amino acids. Trimming took 2 bases from V and 3 from J; bases not matched to a gene: 7. CDR3 nucleotide sequence: TGTGCCAGCAGCTTACAATCGGGACAGCCCAATCAGCCCCAGCATTTT. It specifies CASSLQSGQPNQPQHF. The full variable domain, rest sourced from reference TRBV7-2 and TRBJ1-5, is GAGVSQSPSNKVTEKGKDVELRCDPISGHTALYWYRQSLGQGLEFLIYFQGNSAPDKSGLPSDRFSAERTGGSVSTLTIQRTQQEDSAVYLCASSLQSGQPNQPQHFGDGTRLSIL.

J is TRBJ2-2 and V is TRBV4-3, with unresolved D. The CDR3 has 16 amino acids. Per germline, CDR1 LGHNA and CDR2 YSLEER. Trimming removed 1 base from V and 4 bases from J, with 13 bases in between. DNA for the CDR3: TGCGCCAGCAGCCAAGGCGGTATCCTGGGCACCGGGGAGCTGTTTTTT. Translating it yields CASSQGGILGTGELFF.